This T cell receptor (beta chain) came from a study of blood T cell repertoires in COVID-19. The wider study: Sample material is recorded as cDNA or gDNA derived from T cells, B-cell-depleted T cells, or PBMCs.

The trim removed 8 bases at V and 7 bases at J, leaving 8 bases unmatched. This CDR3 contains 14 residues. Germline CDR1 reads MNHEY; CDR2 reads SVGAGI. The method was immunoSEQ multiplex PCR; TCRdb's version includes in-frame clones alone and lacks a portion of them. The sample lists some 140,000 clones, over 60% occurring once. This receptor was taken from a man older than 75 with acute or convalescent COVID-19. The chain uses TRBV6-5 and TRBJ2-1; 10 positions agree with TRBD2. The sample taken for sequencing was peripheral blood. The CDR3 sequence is CASLSGGVKNEQFF. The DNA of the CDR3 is TGTGCCAGCCTCAGCGGGGGGGTTAAAAATGAGCAGTTCTTC.